Listed below are T cell receptor beta chains from one sample, sequenced in a study of blood T cells in healthy people across ages. One entry per CDR3 protein, called by TCRdb with MiXCR from the 5' RACE reads. The sample carries around 280,000 distinct CDR3 sequences, less than 30% recorded once. The sample taken for sequencing was blood. The receptors derive from a woman aged 70-85 years in good health. CDR3s include the opening cysteine and the closing phenylalanine or tryptophan.

v_call: TRBV27
cdr3_aa: CASSLSPRDQNTGELFF

v_call: TRBV5-5
cdr3_aa: CASSRRTAQNTEAFF

v_call: TRBV27
cdr3_aa: CAIGRASATDTQYF

v_call: TRBV7-2
cdr3_aa: CASSSFRGGIAKNIQYF

v_call: TRBV5-1
cdr3_aa: CASSSEQGSSGANVLTF

v_call: TRBV29-1
cdr3_aa: CSVRTGGRDTQYF

v_call: TRBV7-6
cdr3_aa: CASSLAPGELFF

v_call: TRBV3-1
cdr3_aa: CASSRLLAGGKNEQFF

v_call: TRBV13
cdr3_aa: CASRTLFSPEENTIYF

v_call: TRBV28
cdr3_aa: CASSPQGDEGNEKLFF